This T cell receptor beta chain appears in the sequencing data of a study of vaccination and CD4 T cells after COVID-19. Trimming removed 2 bases at V and 2 bases at J, with 18 bases between. Germline-derived CDR1 and CDR2 are MNHEY and SMNVEV (reference sequence). CDR3 length: 17 amino acids. Sample treatment: roughly 11-day PBMC culture with coronavirus spike peptide pools or control peptides (ViraFEST assay). PBMCs were cultured at 1.5 million to 2.5 million per well with roughly 10 IU/ml IL-2 and approximately 9.6 ug/ml peptide pools. Sequencing of the DNA from cultured CD4+ T cells was carried out with the Oncomine TCR Beta short-read assay. TCRdb re-called the PCR reads through MiXCR, storing one row per CDR3 protein. The data hold 7,500 to 10,000 distinct CDR3 sequences, with approximately 60% observed a single time. Worth noting for this clonotype: The antigen remains unidentified.

The sequenced material came from CD4+ T cells from blood, cultured in vitro. This receptor was taken from a human donor who had recovered from COVID-19. The chain couples TRBV27 to TRBJ1-2, with TRBD1 as a possible D gene (5 bases). The CDR3 sequence is CASSLVRGDAKNYGYTF. CDR3 nucleotide sequence: TGTGCCAGCAGTTTAGTAAGGGGCGACGCCAAAAACTATGGCTACACCTTC.